These 23 T cell receptor beta chains originate from one sample sequenced in a study of T cells in Graves' hyperthyroidism and ophthalmopathy (dated by TCRdb to the late 2010s). The library was generated by multiplex PCR. Sequencing was carried out with an Illumina HiSeq 2000. Amplification of TCR beta CDR3 regions was carried out from RNA transcripts. The TCR CDR3 was subjected to a first round of RT-PCR using the HTBI primer set and the Qiagen OneStep RT-PCR kit. TCRdb reprocessed the public reads (quality trimming at Q25 with fastp, clone calling with MiXCR) and kept in-frame beta chains. Rows are combined by CDR3 protein, so each entry shows the most common genes and DNA. The sample table holds 500,000 or so distinct CDR3 sequences, of which under 20% were seen once. Of the sample, approximately 16% is held by the ten largest clones. The material sequenced was blood. These receptor sequences come from a woman aged 18-29 years with Graves' ophthalmopathy.

Concerning this clonotype: This may be a read error, as it is one base from a much larger clone. The CDR3 loop is CASRVGGYCGYTF. CDR3 DNA: TGTGCCAGCAGGGTCGGGGGGTATTGTGGCTACACCTTC. The chain carries TRBV12-3 or TRBV12-4 and TRBJ1-2; D perhaps matches TRBD1 (5 bases). Trimming left V 6 bases short and J 7 bases short, with 15 bases between. The CDR3 is 13 residues long.

The chain recombines TRBV6-1 with TRBJ2-7; the match to TRBD2 covers 7 bases. V gave up 5 bases and J gave up 0 bases; unmatched junction bases: 10. The germline gives CDR1 MNHNS, CDR2 SASEGT. CDR3 length: 16 amino acids. The CDR3, as DNA: TGTGCCAGCAGTCCGGCTGCGGGGGTTAGCTCCTACGAGCAGTACTTC. It codes for CASSPAAGVSSYEQYF.

Many counts were recorded for this clonotype. V gene TRBV5-6 combines with J gene TRBJ1-2, with D uncertain. Trimming removed 4 bases from V and 5 bases from J, with 12 bases in between. The CDR3 runs to 13 residues. From germline, CDR1 is SGHDT and CDR2 YYEEEE. CDR3 sequence reads: CASSLTREYGYTF. The CDR3 DNA sequence: TGTGCCAGCAGCCTCACCCGAGAGTATGGCTACACCTTC.

Ten or more counts support this clonotype. V and J are TRBV27 and TRBJ2-1; D not resolved. Trimming left V 5 bases short and J 11 bases short, with 16 bases between. CDR1 and CDR2 from the germline V gene are MNHEY and SMNVEV (reference sequence). CDR3 length: 13 residues. CDR3 loop: CASSPRASAKQFF. CDR3 nucleotides: TGTGCCAGCAGTCCTCGGGCCTCCGCGAAGCAGTTCTTC.

At least ten counts were recorded for this clonotype. In nucleotides, the CDR3 is TGTGCCAGCAGTGATGGCCTGACAGATACGCAGTATTTT. This translates into CASSDGLTDTQYF. This chain joins TRBV2 and TRBJ2-3; no clear D gene. Trimming pared 3 bases from V and 3 bases from J, leaving 7 bases between. The V gene's germline CDR1 is SNHLY and CDR2 FYNNEI. The CDR3 covers 13 residues.

The chain employs TRBV19 and TRBJ1-2; TRBD1 is a possible D gene (5 bases). Germline loops: CDR1 LNHDA, CDR2 SQIVND (reference sequence). The CDR3 sequence is 13 residues long. The ends were cut back, 6 bases at V and 3 bases at J, with 11 bases in the middle. The CDR3 loop reads CASRSRDYYGYTF. CDR3 DNA sequence: TGTGCCAGTAGATCCAGGGACTACTATGGCTACACCTTC.

Ten or more counts support this clonotype. The chain is built from TRBV7-3 and TRBJ2-3; 9 bases map to TRBD1. The CDR3 contains 17 residues. V trimming: 3 bases; J trimming: 3 bases; junction bases outside the gene matches: 10. Germline values: CDR1 SGHTA, CDR2 FQGTGA. CDR3 sequence reads: CASSFIVGTGRTDTQYF. The DNA for the CDR3 is TGTGCCAGCAGCTTTATAGTAGGGACAGGGAGGACAGATACGCAGTATTTT.

The chain has TRBV5-4 and TRBJ2-3; tentative D call: TRBD2 (6 bases). Per the germline V gene, CDR1 is SGHNT and CDR2 is YYREEE (reference sequence). The CDR3 is made up of 15 amino acids. Trimming removed 5 bases from V and 5 bases from J, with 18 bases in between. This chain's CDR3 is CASRKSGLSGDTQYF. The CDR3, as DNA: TGTGCCAGCAGAAAATCGGGACTTTCAGGAGATACGCAGTATTTT.

The sample holds a few counts of this clonotype. The gene calls are TRBV4-1 and TRBJ1-5; perhaps TRBD1 as D (6 bases). The CDR3 consists of 16 residues. V lost 1 base and J 8 bases, leaving 18 bases between the germline ends. Germline CDR1 is MGHRA and CDR2 is YSYEKL. In DNA form, the CDR3 reads TGCGCCAGCAGCCAAGGGGCTAGAGGGGGTCTAGAGCCCCAGCATTTT. Its protein is CASSQGARGGLEPQHF.

Details on this clonotype: A much larger clone differs from this one at a single base, so this may be a read error. The V and J genes are TRBV18 and TRBJ2-2; the D is unclear. Trimming shortened V by 10 bases and J by 0 bases, and 18 bases separated the two germline ends. The CDR3 has 16 amino acids. Germline CDR1 is KGHSH and CDR2 is LQKENI. The CDR3 region has the DNA TGTGCCACCCAACCCGGATCATCGTCGAACACCGGGGAGCTGTTTTTT. It encodes CATQPGSSSNTGELFF.

This clonotype has a count of ten or more. The chain combines TRBV30 with TRBJ1-5, with D perhaps TRBD1 (6 bases). V lost 4 bases, J lost 3 bases, and 13 bases lay in between. This CDR3 contains 14 residues. CDR1 GTSNPN and CDR2 SVGIG come from the germline V gene (reference sequence). DNA for the CDR3: TGTGCCTGGAAAAGTCAGGGGCCCAATCAGCCCCAGCATTTT. Protein: CAWKSQGPNQPQHF.

The genes are TRBV9 and TRBJ2-6; TRBD1 agrees at 12 bases. Germline CDR1 SGDLS, CDR2 YYNGEE. The CDR3 contains 20 residues. The junction had 12 bases not matched to a gene; V was cut back by 5 bases and J by 0 bases. The CDR3 spells CASSDLRGQGAYSGANVLTF. CDR3 DNA: TGTGCCAGCAGTGATTTAAGGGGACAGGGGGCCTACTCTGGGGCCAACGTCCTGACTTTC.

This clonotype turned up a few times. The chain is built from TRBV19 and TRBJ2-2; D is ambiguous. V dropped 0 bases and J dropped 1 base, with 9 bases sitting between them. There are 16 residues in the CDR3. Germline lookup yields CDR1 LNHDA and CDR2 SQIVND (reference sequence). The CDR3 loop is CASSIDLGENTGELFF. In DNA, the CDR3 is TGTGCCAGTAGTATAGATTTAGGAGAGAACACCGGGGAGCTGTTTTTT.

The rearrangement uses TRBV9 and TRBJ1-5; a weak D match, TRBD1 (5 bases). This CDR3 has 15 amino acids. Trimming shortened V by 0 bases and J by 0 bases, and 7 bases separated the two germline ends. Per the germline V gene, CDR1 is SGDLS and CDR2 is YYNGEE. CDR3 bases: TGTGCCAGCAGCGTAGGACAGAATAGCAATCAGCCCCAGCATTTT. Its protein product is CASSVGQNSNQPQHF. The full variable domain, with the rest looked up from reference TRBV9 and TRBJ1-5, is DSGVTQTPKHLITATGQRVTLRCSPRSGDLSVYWYQQSLDQGLQFLIQYYNGEERAKGNILERFSAQQFPDLHSELNLSSLELGDSALYFCASSVGQNSNQPQHFGDGTRLSIL.

This rearrangement joins TRBV6-1 to TRBJ1-1; a weak D match, TRBD1 (6 bases). V was clipped by 3 bases and J by 1 base, with 9 bases between them. CDR3 size: 14 residues. Germline V lookup: CDR1 MNHNS, CDR2 SASEGT. DNA of the CDR3: TGTGCCAGCAGTGAGGGACACGGGAACACTGAAGCTTTCTTT. It codes for CASSEGHGNTEAFF.

This clonotype was counted between two and nine times. The chain is built from TRBV10-3 and TRBJ1-1; the D gene is possibly TRBD1 (5 bases). Germline assignment: CDR1 ENHRY and CDR2 SYGVKD. Trimming cost V 4 bases and J 1 base, with 10 bases left between them. This CDR3 spans 14 amino acids. The CDR3 loop is CAISGNGANTEAFF. CDR3 DNA sequence: TGTGCCATCAGTGGAAATGGGGCGAACACTGAAGCTTTCTTT.

This clonotype occurred many times. The chain recombines TRBV5-1 with TRBJ2-1, with 12 bases matching TRBD2. The CDR3 sequence is 14 residues long. V dropped 4 bases and J dropped 4; count of bases not matched to a gene: 0. Germline CDR1 is SGHRS and CDR2 is YFSETQ. In nucleotides, the CDR3 is TGCGCCAGCAGCGGGACTAGCGGGTACAATGAGCAGTTCTTC. Amino acid sequence: CASSGTSGYNEQFF.

Notes on this clonotype: One end of the junction varies from germline; a read error may be responsible. This chain links TRBV20-1 with TRBJ1-5; D remains ambiguous. CDR3 length equals 12 residues. Germline CDR1 reads DFQATT; CDR2 reads SNEGSKA (reference sequence). Written as DNA, the CDR3 is TGCAGTGCTAGTCCGGGGAATCGGCCCCAGCATTTT. Its protein is CSASPGNRPQHF.

This clonotype was observed a handful of times. The chain links TRBV9 to TRBJ1-2; no definite D call. Per germline, CDR1 SGDLS and CDR2 YYNGEE. This CDR3 has 14 residues. Trimming stripped 3 bases from V and 2 bases from J, with 11 bases between. In nucleotides, the CDR3 is TGTGCCAGCAGCGCCCGGACTGCGAACTATGGCTACACCTTC. Protein: CASSARTANYGYTF.

A few counts support this clonotype. The V and J genes are TRBV5-1 and TRBJ2-3; 9 bases agree with TRBD2. Germline values: CDR1 SGHRS, CDR2 YFSETQ. With 4 bases clipped from V and 2 bases from J, the junction kept 11 bases outside the gene matches. The CDR3 sequence is 17 residues long. This chain's CDR3 is CASSRGSSGRLTDTQYF. The CDR3 DNA is TGCGCCAGCAGCCGGGGTAGCAGCGGGAGGCTCACAGATACGCAGTATTTT.

This clonotype appeared many times. This chain links TRBV7-9 with TRBJ2-7; TRBD1 aligns across 9 bases. Germline trimming cut 5 bases from V and 2 bases from J; bases unmatched to any gene: 7. The CDR3 loop spans 15 amino acids. Germline loops: CDR1 SEHNR, CDR2 FQNEAQ (reference sequence). The CDR3 nucleotides are TGTGCCAGCAGCCTCACCGGGACAGGGACCTACGAGCAGTACTTC. It translates to CASSLTGTGTYEQYF.

Concerning this clonotype: A much larger clone lies a single base off, so this may be a read error. The chain joins TRBV7-2 to TRBJ2-1; 9 bases map to TRBD1. The better agreement between TRBJ2-7 and the DNA end casts doubt on the J call. This CDR3 has 17 residues. Germline V gene lookup returns CDR1 SGHTA and CDR2 FQGNSA. DNA for the CDR3: TGTGCCAGCAGCTTAGTCTCGGGGGACAGGGTTTACAATGAGCAGTACTTC. Encoded protein: CASSLVSGDRVYNEQYF.

In its sample, this clonotype was seen a few times. This rearrangement joins TRBV19 to TRBJ1-1; the D is unclear. CDR1 is LNHDA and CDR2 is SQIVND in the germline V gene (reference sequence). The CDR3 runs 16 residues. Trimming took off 7 bases at V and 0 bases at J, with 18 bases between the two ends. CDR3 residues: CASNLILDGLNTEAFF. The CDR3 DNA reads as TGTGCCAGTAACCTAATCTTGGACGGACTGAACACTGAAGCTTTCTTT.